This TCR beta chain is drawn from a study of CD8+CD57+ T cells in acquired aplastic anemia. Study at large: The sorted CD4+ and CD8+ cells yielded an average around 3.2 ug of DNA.

Individuals selected for sequencing had exhibited CD8+CD57+ cell expansion on flow cytometry. The patients all had a severe acquired aplastic anemia diagnosis. Blood came from patients not yet given any therapy. The use of genomic DNA as template underpinned the TCR beta VDJ and CDR3 profiling. MiXCR, run by TCRdb on the reads, gives a single entry per CDR3 protein. The sample has 180,000 or so distinct CDR3 sequences, over 40% seen once. Study-level results: Patients and controls shared under 35 CD8+ CDR3 sequences, which appeared highly expressed in patients and within their immunodominant clones.

The CDR3 sequence is 13 residues long. From germline, CDR1 is SQVTM and CDR2 ANQGSEA. The ends were cut back, 1 base at V and 5 bases at J, with 11 bases in the middle. This clonotype was detected only a few times. Antigen unknown. The sequence was collected from a human donor with aplastic anemia. This chain uses TRBV29-1 with TRBJ1-1; possibly TRBD1 for D (5 bases). Sequencing was performed on sorted CD4+, CD8+, or CD8+CD57+ T cells (not recorded which) from PBMCs. The CDR3 loop reads CSVEVGARTEAFF. CDR3 DNA sequence: TGCAGCGTTGAAGTCGGGGCGAGGACTGAAGCTTTCTTT.